The 27 T cell receptor beta chains presented below share a single source sample, sequenced in a study of T cell clonotyping in hematopoietic cell transplantation. Profiled with immunoSEQ multiplex PCR; TCRdb holds only in-frame clones, not every one. The sample includes approximately 17,000 clones, about two thirds seen only once; the top ten take over 9.5%. The input for sequencing was PBMCs, taken 30 days after allogeneic stem cell transplant. These TCRs come from a male patient in his forties or fifties who had an allogeneic stem cell transplant from an unrelated donor, so T cells may come from the graft donor. Some clones in this sample may be carry-over from other donors' samples.

The gene calls are TRBV5-6 and TRBJ2-5; D ambiguous. The germline V gene encodes CDR1 SGHDT and CDR2 YYEEEE. The CDR3 is made up of 13 amino acids. V was shortened by 1 base and J by 4 bases, with 8 bases between the two germline ends. The CDR3 coding sequence is TGTGCCAGCAGCTTGTATGACGCAGAGACCCAGTACTTC. It translates to CASSLYDAETQYF.

The chain recombines TRBV7-9 with TRBJ2-7; 7 bases align to TRBD2. The J call is in doubt because the DNA end fits TRBJ2-1 better. This CDR3 is 14 amino acids long. CDR1 and CDR2 from the germline V gene are SEHNR and FQNEAQ (reference sequence). CDR3 DNA sequence: TGTGCCAGTCAGGCGGCTAGCGGCTACAATGAGCAGTTCTTC. Its protein is CASQAASGYNEQFF.

This clone occurred a few times. The chain couples TRBV27 to TRBJ2-5; D perhaps matches TRBD1 (5 bases). The germline V and J ends were trimmed by 3 bases and 5 bases, with 10 bases remaining between them. The germline V gene has CDR1 MNHEY and CDR2 SMNVEV (reference sequence). The CDR3 sequence is 13 residues long. The CDR3 spells CASSFPGLETQYF. The CDR3 coding sequence is TGTGCCAGCAGTTTCCCAGGGTTGGAGACCCAGTACTTC.

In nucleotides, the CDR3 is TGTGCCAGCAGCGTAGCGGGGTCTAGCGGACCCACAGATACGCAGTATTTT. Translated, it gives CASSVAGSSGPTDTQYF. V and J are TRBV9 and TRBJ2-3; 7 nucleotides align to TRBD2. V was pared by 0 bases and J by 2 bases, with 9 bases of the junction left unmatched. The CDR3 extends over 17 amino acids. Per germline, CDR1 SGDLS and CDR2 YYNGEE.

Within the sample, this clone is large (0.1 to 1%). The chain is built from TRBV5-6 and TRBJ1-1; D call uncertain. The V and J ends lost 7 bases and 4 bases respectively, with 14 bases between them. Germline loops: CDR1 SGHDT, CDR2 YYEEEE. The CDR3 is 13 residues long. The CDR3 loop reads CASAPWGPTEAFF. The CDR3 DNA is TGTGCCAGCGCCCCCTGGGGTCCCACTGAAGCTTTCTTT.

The chain joins TRBV28 to TRBJ2-5; D is uncertain. Trimming shortened V by 2 bases and J by 0 bases, and 4 bases separated the two germline ends. Germline V gives CDR1 MDHEN, CDR2 SYDVKM. The CDR3 has 13 residues. CDR3 sequence reads: CASSLLDQETQYF. For the CDR3, the DNA is TGTGCCAGCAGTTTACTCGACCAAGAGACCCAGTACTTC.

This chain uses TRBV14 with TRBJ2-7; maybe TRBD1 (6 bases). Germline lookup yields CDR1 SGHDN and CDR2 FVKESK. The CDR3 runs to 16 residues. The V and J ends lost 1 base and 4 bases respectively, with 17 bases between them. The CDR3 is CASSQVSGQYWYEQYF. CDR3 bases: TGTGCCAGCAGCCAAGTTTCTGGACAGTATTGGTACGAGCAGTACTTC.

This clone occurred a few times. The rearrangement links TRBV30 to TRBJ2-7; the D is unclear. CDR1 and CDR2 from the germline V gene are GTSNPN and SVGIG (reference sequence). Trimming stripped 5 bases from V and 2 bases from J, with 7 bases between. This CDR3 contains 11 residues. Written as DNA, the CDR3 is TGTGCCTGGGGGCAAGCCTACGAGCAGTACTTC. Translation gives CAWGQAYEQYF. The full variable domain, completed using reference TRBV30 and TRBJ2-7, is SQTIHQWPATLVQPVGSPLSLECTVEGTSNPNLYWYRQAAGRGLQLLFYSVGIGQISSEVPQNLSASRPQDRQFILSSKKLLLSDSGFYLCAWGQAYEQYFGPGTRLTVT.

This clone was found a few times. The J gene is TRBJ1-6, the V gene TRBV28; D gene unclear. V gave up 3 bases and J gave up 9 bases, with 3 bases separating them. The germline CDR1 and CDR2 sequences are MDHEN and SYDVKM. The CDR3 consists of 11 residues. CDR3 in DNA: TGTGCCAGCAGTTTTCGTTCACCCCTCCACTTT. This encodes CASSFRSPLHF.

This chain joins TRBV5-6 and TRBJ2-5; possible D gene TRBD2, 5 bases. CDR3 length equals 14 residues. In germline, CDR1 is SGHDT, CDR2 YYEEEE. Trimming left V 3 bases short and J 7 bases short, with 16 bases between. CDR3 nucleotides: TGTGCCAGCAGCTCATTGAGGGAGACCGGGACCCAGTACTTC. This sequence encodes CASSSLRETGTQYF.

This rearrangement joins TRBV29-1 to TRBJ2-5; D uncertain. V was cut by 5 bases and J by 5 bases, with 21 bases left in between. This CDR3 is 15 amino acids long. The germline CDR1 and CDR2 sequences are SQVTM and ANQGSEA. For the CDR3, the DNA is TGCAGCGTTCCCGACTGGGTAGGTTTTCGGGAGACCCAGTACTTC. As protein: CSVPDWVGFRETQYF.

The chain employs TRBV4-3 and TRBJ2-5; 9 nucleotides line up with TRBD2. The CDR3 sequence is 16 residues long. Looked up from germline, CDR1 is LGHNA and CDR2 is YSLEER. Germline trimming cut 0 bases from V and 3 bases from J; bases unmatched to any gene: 5. The CDR3 sequence: CASSQELASGEETQYF. The DNA for the CDR3 is TGCGCCAGCAGCCAAGAATTAGCTAGCGGGGAAGAGACCCAGTACTTC.

The V call is TRBV4-2, the J call TRBJ2-7, with D uncertain. CDR1 is LGHNA, CDR2 YNFKEQ, per germline. Trimming took 1 base from V and 6 from J, leaving 7 bases between them. CDR3 length: 12 amino acids. This chain's CDR3 is CASSQATGEQYF. CDR3 coding DNA: TGTGCCAGCAGCCAAGCTACGGGCGAGCAGTACTTC.

This clone was picked up a small number of times. The J gene is TRBJ2-7, the V gene TRBV9; 12 nucleotides line up with TRBD1. Trimming took 1 base from V and 6 from J; bases not matched to a gene: 5. CDR1 is SGDLS and CDR2 is YYNGEE in the germline V gene. This CDR3 spans 15 amino acids. The CDR3: CASSVLGQGAVEQYF. The DNA of the CDR3 is TGTGCCAGCAGCGTACTGGGACAGGGGGCGGTCGAGCAGTACTTC.

Only a few counts were recorded for this clone. The rearrangement uses TRBV30 and TRBJ1-2, with 7 bases fitting TRBD1. Germline V gives CDR1 GTSNPN, CDR2 SVGIG (reference sequence). After removal of 2 bases from V and 6 bases from J, the junction contained 21 bases not matched to a gene. This CDR3 spans 18 amino acids. CDR3: CAWSTDRERFGLLDGYTF. The DNA for the CDR3 is TGTGCCTGGAGTACTGACAGGGAAAGGTTTGGTTTGTTGGATGGCTACACCTTC.

The chain is built from TRBV27 and TRBJ2-7; 7 bases are shared with TRBD1. The trim removed 1 base at V and 0 bases at J, leaving 3 bases unmatched. CDR1 and CDR2 (germline): MNHEY, SMNVEV (reference sequence). The CDR3 is made up of 15 amino acids. CDR3 sequence: CASSLLGQTSYEQYF. Written as DNA, the CDR3 is TGTGCCAGCAGTTTATTGGGACAGACCTCCTACGAGCAGTACTTC.

This chain joins TRBV30 and TRBJ2-3, with D unresolved. This CDR3 region has 18 residues. The germline CDR1 and CDR2 sequences are GTSNPN and SVGIG (reference sequence). V gave up 0 bases and J gave up 0 bases, with 19 bases separating them. CDR3 residues: CAWSVHRRLSLSTDTQYF. In DNA form, the CDR3 reads TGTGCCTGGAGTGTCCACCGCAGACTTTCACTAAGCACAGATACGCAGTATTTT.

This chain connects TRBV30 to TRBJ1-5; unclear D gene. V gave up 0 bases and J gave up 2 bases, with 11 bases separating them. The CDR3 has 15 amino acids. The germline CDR1 and CDR2 sequences are GTSNPN and SVGIG (reference sequence). The CDR3 DNA reads TGTGCCTGGAGTGTCAGTCGCGTGGGCAATCAGCCCCAGCATTTT. This sequence encodes CAWSVSRVGNQPQHF.

This rearrangement joins TRBV25-1 to TRBJ1-6; TRBD1 might be the D (5 bases). This CDR3 spans 13 amino acids. The V end was cut by 3 bases, the J end by 10 bases, with 10 bases between. Germline CDR1 MGHDK, CDR2 SYGVNS. This CDR3 is CASSELGGSPLHF. CDR3 coding DNA: TGTGCCAGCAGTGAGTTGGGGGGATCACCCCTCCACTTT.

This clone appeared a few times. This sequence joins TRBV7-9 and TRBJ1-5, with no clear D. Germline CDR1 reads SEHNR; CDR2 reads FQNEAQ (reference sequence). With 5 bases removed from V and 3 bases from J, the gap between germline ends came to 11 bases. CDR3 length equals 14 residues. DNA of the CDR3: TGTGCCAGCAGCGCAGACTCAATCAATCAGCCCCAGCATTTT. This codes for CASSADSINQPQHF.

The chain joins TRBV6-1 to TRBJ2-7; 7 bases are shared with TRBD2. The V and J ends lost 3 bases and 5 bases, in that order; junction bases with no gene match: 13. The CDR3 covers 16 residues. Germline V gives CDR1 MNHNS, CDR2 SASEGT. The CDR3 protein is CASSDPWGTNNDEQYF. In DNA form, the CDR3 reads TGTGCCAGCAGTGACCCTTGGGGGACTAACAACGACGAGCAGTACTTC.

The gene calls are TRBV10-3 and TRBJ2-7, with D unresolved. V lost 0 bases to trimming and J lost 6 bases, with 12 bases between them. Germline V CDR1 and CDR2: ENHRY, SYGVKD. The CDR3 runs to 14 residues. The CDR3 spells CAISESKGSREQYF. CDR3 DNA sequence: TGTGCCATCAGTGAGTCAAAGGGTTCGCGCGAGCAGTACTTC.

This clone was picked up a small number of times. The chain uses TRBV14 and TRBJ1-1; no clear D. Germline V gives CDR1 SGHDN, CDR2 FVKESK. This CDR3 region has 15 residues. V was trimmed by 3 bases and J by 3 bases, leaving 14 bases between them. The CDR3 bases are TGTGCCAGCAGCCATGAGGAGTGGCCCGACACTGAAGCTTTCTTT. Protein product: CASSHEEWPDTEAFF.

A few counts support this clone. CDR3 loop: CASRLQGVAEAFF. Written as DNA, the CDR3 is TGTGCCAGCAGGTTACAGGGGGTAGCTGAAGCTTTCTTT. This chain connects TRBV27 to TRBJ1-1; 8 bases agree with TRBD1. This CDR3 contains 13 residues. Trimming took 6 bases from V and 6 from J; bases not matched to a gene: 6. Germline-derived CDR1 and CDR2 are MNHEY and SMNVEV (reference sequence).

This chain links TRBV6-6 with TRBJ2-7, with 7 bases aligning to TRBD2. The CDR3 has 14 amino acids. V was clipped by 9 bases and J by 6 bases; unmatched bases: 14. From germline, CDR1 is MNHNY and CDR2 SVGAGI (reference sequence). CDR3 DNA sequence: TGTGCCAGTACAACCTCAGGGTGGGAGGGCGAGCAGTACTTC. Its translation: CASTTSGWEGEQYF.

This rearrangement joins TRBV6-5 to TRBJ1-1, with a weak D call TRBD1 (5 bases). CDR3 length: 14 amino acids. The V gene lost 0 bases and the J gene lost 4 bases, with 9 bases spanning the gap. Germline CDR1 MNHEY, CDR2 SVGAGI. CDR3 loop: CASSYSGARTEAFF. The CDR3 bases are TGTGCCAGCAGTTACTCAGGGGCGCGCACTGAAGCTTTCTTT.

CDR3 in amino acids: CASSPDAGLNTEAFF. The CDR3 nucleotides are TGTGCCAGCAGCCCCGATGCGGGTCTGAACACTGAAGCTTTCTTT. This chain uses TRBV14 with TRBJ1-1; no definite D call. The CDR3 contains 15 residues. The germline CDR1 and CDR2 sequences are SGHDN and FVKESK. Trimming removed 4 bases at V and 0 bases at J, with 12 bases between.